The T cell receptor beta chain under discussion was sequenced for a study of early T cells in non-severe SARS-CoV-2 infection. Background on the study: The sequenced material was bulk RNA from unsorted whole blood, and its chains were unpaired. Study-wide results and caveats: The VDJdb matching leaned toward anti-spike CD8 responses and overlooked private and CD4 specificities.

Unique molecular identifiers tagged individual cDNA molecules. TCRdb reprocessed the 5' RACE reads via MiXCR and lists one record per CDR3 protein. This table holds tens of thousands of distinct CDR3 sequences, around 10% found once. Germline CDR1 and CDR2: LNHDA and SQIVND (reference sequence). V gave up 7 bases and J gave up 5 bases, with 15 bases separating them. There are 14 residues in the CDR3. This clonotype showed up many times. Its antigen is currently unknown. Specimen: whole blood, collected at baseline. The source of this sequence is an adult who was a healthcare worker with PCR-confirmed SARS-CoV-2 infection or an uninfected control (not recorded which). This chain joins TRBV19 and TRBJ2-4; the D is unclear. CDR3: CASMVSSQENIQYF. CDR3 sequence (DNA): TGTGCCAGTATGGTCAGTAGTCAAGAAAACATTCAGTACTTC.